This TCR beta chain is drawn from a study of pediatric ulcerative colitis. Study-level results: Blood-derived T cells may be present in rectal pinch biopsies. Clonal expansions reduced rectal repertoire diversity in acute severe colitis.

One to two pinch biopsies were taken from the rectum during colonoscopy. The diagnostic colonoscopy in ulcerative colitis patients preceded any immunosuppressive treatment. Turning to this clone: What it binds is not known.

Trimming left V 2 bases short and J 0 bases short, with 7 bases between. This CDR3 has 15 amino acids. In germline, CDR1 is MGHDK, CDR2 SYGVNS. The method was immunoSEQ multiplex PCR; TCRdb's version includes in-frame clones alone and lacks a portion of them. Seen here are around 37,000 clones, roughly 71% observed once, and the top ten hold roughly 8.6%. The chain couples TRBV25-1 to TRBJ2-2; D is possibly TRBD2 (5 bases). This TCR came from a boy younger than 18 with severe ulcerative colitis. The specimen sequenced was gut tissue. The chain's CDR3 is CASSETRPNTGELFF. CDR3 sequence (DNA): TGTGCCAGCAGTGAAACTAGACCGAACACCGGGGAGCTGTTTTTT.